A selection of T cell receptor beta chains follows, all from one sample in a study of CD8 T cells in Susac syndrome. Using its own MiXCR run on the immunoSEQ multiplex PCR reads, TCRdb lists one record per CDR3 protein. The sample comprises under 300,000 distinct CDR3 sequences, almost 97% of which are singletons, and about 0.094% rests with the top ten. The sequenced material came from CD4+ T cells from PBMCs. Source of these receptors: a human donor with Susac syndrome. Both conserved end residues are trimmed from each CDR3.

>TRBJ2-5|TRBV4-1
ASSRQGWAGKQETQY
>TRBJ1-2|TRBV15
ATSNRGYGYT
>TRBJ2-1|TRBV20-1
SASLGGSSNEQF
>TRBJ2-3|TRBV20-1
SARSITDTQY
>TRBJ2-1|TRBV18
ASSPQGYNEQF
>TRBJ2-7|TRBV6-2/TRBV6-3
ASRRTSETYEQY
>TRBJ2-3|TRBV2
ASSEAGTTQY
>TRBJ2-5|TRBV3-1
ASSLYMDGETQY
>TRBJ2-2|TRBV5-1
ASSLEGAGVGELF
>TRBJ1-1|TRBV18
ASSPTGVEAF
>TRBJ2-5|TRBV10-2
ANPTGAREETQY
>TRBJ1-4|TRBV29-1
SVELGSEKLF
>TRBJ2-7|TRBV28
ASTSGTRKHEQY
>TRBJ2-1|TRBV28
ASSLLGGRLEF
>TRBJ2-7|TRBV3-1
ASSPVLAGASEQY
>TRBJ2-2|TRBV4-1
ASSQAPAIVVGELF
>TRBJ2-1|TRBV3-1
ASSGQRRKQF
>TRBJ2-3|TRBV29-1
SADDEGLTDTQY
>TRBJ2-5|TRBV4-1
ASSQEHSLAETQY
>TRBJ2-7|TRBV29-1
SVDPRGTAEQY
>TRBJ1-1|TRBV6-2/TRBV6-3
ASRRGQNTEAF
>TRBJ1-1|TRBV6-4
ASSSSVNTEAF
>TRBJ1-3|TRBV28
ASRESNSGNTIY
>TRBJ2-3|TRBV28
ASGKMAGVWPDTQY
>TRBJ2-7|TRBV29-1
SVEEALPHEQY
>TRBJ2-3|TRBV5-4
ASSSRTGEGTQY
>TRBJ1-1|TRBV18
ASSPGRGDTEAF
>TRBJ1-3|TRBV20-1
SAGANGNTIY
>TRBJ1-1|TRBV5-1
ASSLSSRGQGDEAF
>TRBJ1-1|TRBV18
ASSPPYPLMNTEAF
>TRBJ2-7|TRBV29-1
SVEGDSYEQY
>TRBJ2-7|TRBV6-5
ASSYGFSYEQY
>TRBJ1-1|TRBV6-5
ASSYAHRQNTEAF
>TRBJ1-4|TRBV3-1
ASSQVEKLF
>TRBJ2-1|TRBV12-3/TRBV12-4
ASTAGGGNEQF
>TRBJ2-4|TRBV30
AWRPLRTSGTSKNIQY
>TRBJ1-1|TRBV18
ASSPAGQYTEAF
>TRBJ2-1|TRBV27
ASAPGLAAYNEQF
>TRBJ2-5|TRBV5-6
ASSPLNVQETQY
>TRBJ1-1|TRBV20-1
SAPDPLRFAF
>TRBJ2-3|TRBV9
ASSATNTQY
>TRBJ2-1|TRBV29-1
SVVGDNEQF
>TRBJ1-3|TRBV28
ASPSRTGNTIY
>TRBJ2-3|TRBV29-1
SVEGWESTDTQY
>TRBJ2-5|TRBV3-1
ASSPMGRERETQY
>TRBJ1-2|TRBV21-1
ASSKGNLDGYT
>TRBJ2-1|TRBV19
ASSRGLAVHNEQF
>TRBJ2-1|TRBV7-2
ASSRQAGGGYNEQF
>TRBJ2-3|TRBV7-7
ASFPRRLAGGTDTQY
>TRBJ1-1|TRBV29-1
SVSEMNTEAF
>TRBJ2-3|TRBV5-1
ASSLSASGTTDTQY
>TRBJ2-1|TRBV27
ASSLSMMTASRQF
>TRBJ1-2|TRBV24-1
ATSDPGTGDGYT
>TRBJ2-5|TRBV9
ASSTRQGQETQY
>TRBJ2-7|TRBV30
AWSVLGYEQY
>TRBJ1-2|TRBV9
ASSVGNRTSLRRPTNYGYT
>TRBJ1-2|TRBV29-1
SVEDREGQTNYGYT